These T cell receptor beta chains were read from a single sample in a study of T cell responses to AZD1222 COVID-19 vaccine. Libraries were prepared by immunoSEQ multiplex PCR; TCRdb keeps only in-frame clonotypes and omits some of them. The table lists over 130,000 clones, 89% of them singletons. The source material was peripheral blood, sampled on day 0 of AZD1222 vaccination. These receptors were collected from an adult in good health. Both conserved end residues are part of each CDR3. Fields, in order: J gene, V gene, CDR3 protein.

J gene: TRBJ1-4; V gene: TRBV28; CDR3 protein: CASSGTNAYEKLFF
J gene: TRBJ1-3; V gene: TRBV3-1/TRBV3-2; CDR3 protein: CASSQTGGAGNTIYF
J gene: TRBJ2-6; V gene: TRBV6-1; CDR3 protein: CASSDRSSGANVLTF
J gene: TRBJ2-7; V gene: TRBV5-1; CDR3 protein: CASSLEGGTSREQYF
J gene: TRBJ2-6; V gene: TRBV5-4; CDR3 protein: CASSLGGGGVTGANVLTF
J gene: TRBJ1-2; V gene: TRBV7-9; CDR3 protein: CASSLGAEGYTF
J gene: TRBJ2-5; V gene: TRBV6-2/TRBV6-3; CDR3 protein: CASSPTSGSQETQYF
J gene: TRBJ1-3; V gene: TRBV28; CDR3 protein: CASSRSYGNTIYF
J gene: TRBJ1-5; V gene: TRBV12-3/TRBV12-4; CDR3 protein: CASSLFGAQPQHF
J gene: TRBJ1-2; V gene: TRBV5-1; CDR3 protein: CASSFAPEYYGYTF
J gene: TRBJ1-2; V gene: TRBV7-2; CDR3 protein: CASSPRTRIFYGYTF
J gene: TRBJ2-7; V gene: TRBV4-2; CDR3 protein: CASSRRGYEQYF
J gene: TRBJ2-7; V gene: TRBV18; CDR3 protein: CASSTSNRGYEQYF
J gene: TRBJ1-4; V gene: TRBV14; CDR3 protein: CASSQEVQGVSEKLFF
J gene: TRBJ2-7; V gene: TRBV27; CDR3 protein: CASSRTGQESYEQYF
J gene: TRBJ2-3; V gene: TRBV6-5; CDR3 protein: CASSRSGDTQYF
J gene: TRBJ1-1; V gene: TRBV7-2; CDR3 protein: CASSLQGRNTEAFF
J gene: TRBJ1-1; V gene: TRBV7-2; CDR3 protein: CASSSNRQGRTEAFF
J gene: TRBJ2-1; V gene: TRBV6-5; CDR3 protein: CASISGTYNEQFF
J gene: TRBJ2-1; V gene: TRBV30; CDR3 protein: CAWSTPGTSGRSYNEQFF
J gene: TRBJ2-5; V gene: TRBV28; CDR3 protein: CASRTGLVGETQYF
J gene: TRBJ1-2; V gene: TRBV5-1; CDR3 protein: CASSPDNVDSLNGGYTF
J gene: TRBJ2-7; V gene: TRBV15; CDR3 protein: CATSLRAGGREQYF
J gene: TRBJ2-1; V gene: TRBV7-2; CDR3 protein: CASSLVAASSYNEQFF
J gene: TRBJ2-5; V gene: TRBV9; CDR3 protein: CASSPTGGGETQYF
J gene: TRBJ2-7; V gene: TRBV25-1; CDR3 protein: CASSSGLWLEQYF
J gene: TRBJ1-1; V gene: TRBV7-8; CDR3 protein: CASRRTGETEAFF
J gene: TRBJ1-2; V gene: TRBV3-1/TRBV3-2; CDR3 protein: CASSQDLEGLSYGYTF
J gene: TRBJ2-3; V gene: TRBV5-6; CDR3 protein: CASSSSERGFLDTQYF
J gene: TRBJ2-3; V gene: TRBV4-2; CDR3 protein: CASSQRMGEADTQYF
J gene: TRBJ2-4; V gene: TRBV5-4; CDR3 protein: CASSSPLAGPANIQYF
J gene: TRBJ2-5; V gene: TRBV29-1; CDR3 protein: CSVGGRLAGGLETQYF
J gene: TRBJ1-1; V gene: TRBV11-2; CDR3 protein: CASSHSRDRGRGAFF
J gene: TRBJ2-3; V gene: TRBV28; CDR3 protein: CASSSPSGRTSTDTQYF
J gene: TRBJ2-1; V gene: TRBV6-5; CDR3 protein: CASSPGLASYNEQFF
J gene: TRBJ1-3; V gene: TRBV19; CDR3 protein: CASSMGDSSGNTIYF
J gene: TRBJ1-5; V gene: TRBV27; CDR3 protein: CASSRGGGAGNQPQHF
J gene: TRBJ2-7; V gene: TRBV20-1; CDR3 protein: CSASRLWEQYF
J gene: TRBJ1-1; V gene: TRBV27; CDR3 protein: CASRRQGGTEAFF
J gene: TRBJ2-7; V gene: TRBV29-1; CDR3 protein: CSVERDNSRDEQYF
J gene: TRBJ2-7; V gene: TRBV2; CDR3 protein: CATNSLAGTYEQYF
J gene: TRBJ1-6; V gene: TRBV3-1/TRBV3-2; CDR3 protein: CASSQDPGGVQGGKSPLHF
J gene: TRBJ2-3; V gene: TRBV3-1/TRBV3-2; CDR3 protein: CASRPSGSTDTQYF
J gene: TRBJ1-5; V gene: TRBV7-7; CDR3 protein: CASSFVVDVGNQPQHF
J gene: TRBJ2-7; V gene: TRBV27; CDR3 protein: CASSFLRTEPYEQYF